In this sample, the clone carrying this TCR beta chain turned up once. This sample is part of a study of blood T cell repertoires in COVID-19. Study-wide background: Samples came from the United States, Italy and Spain, spanning acute and convalescent COVID-19. PBMCs, B-cell-depleted T cells, or T cells provided the cDNA or gDNA that made up the material.

Source study methods: Amplifying reference gene primers gave estimates of nucleated cell counts. Data came from immunoSEQ multiplex PCR; TCRdb stores just in-frame clones and leaves some out. V and J calls and clone size are copied from that table; D and trimming were computed from the DNA. The repertoire consists of under 200,000 clones, with roughly 84% occurring once and the leading ten covering 13% to 15%. This TCR came from a man younger than 35 with active or convalescent COVID-19. Specimen: peripheral blood.

The CDR3: CASSPLKGAGGYEQYF. The CDR3 DNA is TGCGCCAGCAGCCCCCTGAAAGGGGCGGGGGGTTACGAGCAGTACTTC. The rearrangement uses TRBV5-1 and TRBJ2-7, with 8 bases aligning to TRBD2. The CDR3 spans 16 residues. V was clipped by 4 bases and J by 4 bases; unmatched bases: 13. CDR1 and CDR2 (germline): SGHRS, YFSETQ.